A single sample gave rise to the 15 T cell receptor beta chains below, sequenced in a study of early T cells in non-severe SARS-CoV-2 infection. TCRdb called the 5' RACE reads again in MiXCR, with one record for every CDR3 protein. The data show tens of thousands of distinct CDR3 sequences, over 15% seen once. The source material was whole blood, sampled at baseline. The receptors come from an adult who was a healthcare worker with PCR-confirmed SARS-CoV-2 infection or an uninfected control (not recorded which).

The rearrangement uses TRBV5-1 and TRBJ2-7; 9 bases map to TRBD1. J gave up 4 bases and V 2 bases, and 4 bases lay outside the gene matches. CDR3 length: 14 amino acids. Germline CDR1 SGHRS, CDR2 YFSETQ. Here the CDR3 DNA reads TGCGCCAGCAGCTTCCGGGACAGGGTTTACGAGCAGTACTTC. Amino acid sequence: CASSFRDRVYEQYF.

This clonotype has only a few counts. DNA of the CDR3: TGTGCCAGCAGCGGAAGGGGGACTAGCGATACTGAGCAGTTCTTC. Translating gives CASSGRGTSDTEQFF. The chain combines TRBV9 with TRBJ2-1; 10 bases agree with TRBD2. CDR3 length: 15 residues. V was pared by 3 bases and J by 9 bases, with 9 bases of the junction left unmatched. Germline CDR1 and CDR2: SGDLS and YYNGEE.

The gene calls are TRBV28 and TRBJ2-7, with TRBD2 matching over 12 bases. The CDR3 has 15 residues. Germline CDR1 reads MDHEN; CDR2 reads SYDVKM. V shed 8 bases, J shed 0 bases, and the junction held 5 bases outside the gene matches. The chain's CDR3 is CASRTSGIVSYEQYF. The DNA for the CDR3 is TGTGCCAGCCGGACTAGCGGGATCGTCTCCTACGAGCAGTACTTC.

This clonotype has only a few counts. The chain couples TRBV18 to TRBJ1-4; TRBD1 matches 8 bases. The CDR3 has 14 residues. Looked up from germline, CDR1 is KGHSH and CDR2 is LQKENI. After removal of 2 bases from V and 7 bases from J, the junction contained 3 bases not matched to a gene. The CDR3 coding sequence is TGTGCCAGCTCACCAACGGGACAGGTTGAAAAACTGTTTTTT. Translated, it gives CASSPTGQVEKLFF.

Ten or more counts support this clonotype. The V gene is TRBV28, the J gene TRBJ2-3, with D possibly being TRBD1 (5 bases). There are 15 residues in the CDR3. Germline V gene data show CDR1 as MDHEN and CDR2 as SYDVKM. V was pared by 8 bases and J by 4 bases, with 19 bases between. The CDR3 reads CASCLSKGFPDTQYF. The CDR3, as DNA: TGTGCCAGCTGTCTCAGCAAGGGGTTTCCAGATACGCAGTATTTT.

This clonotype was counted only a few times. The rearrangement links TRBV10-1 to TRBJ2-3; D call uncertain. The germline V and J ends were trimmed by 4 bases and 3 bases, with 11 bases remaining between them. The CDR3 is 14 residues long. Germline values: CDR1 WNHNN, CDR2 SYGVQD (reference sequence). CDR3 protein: CASSVAETTDTQYF. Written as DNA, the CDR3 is TGCGCCAGCAGTGTCGCGGAGACAACAGATACGCAGTATTTT.

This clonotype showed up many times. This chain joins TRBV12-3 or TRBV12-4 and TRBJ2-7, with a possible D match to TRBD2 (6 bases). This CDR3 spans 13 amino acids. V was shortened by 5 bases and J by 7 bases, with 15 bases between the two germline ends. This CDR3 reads CASSPRGLGEQYF. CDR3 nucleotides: TGTGCCAGCAGTCCGCGGGGCCTGGGGGAGCAGTACTTC.

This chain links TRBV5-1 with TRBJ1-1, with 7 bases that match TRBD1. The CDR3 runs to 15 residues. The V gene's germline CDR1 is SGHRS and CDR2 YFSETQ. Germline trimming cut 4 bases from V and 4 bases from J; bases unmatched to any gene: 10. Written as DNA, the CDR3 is TGCGCCAGCAGCCCTAGGGACAGCACTACCACTGAAGCTTTCTTT. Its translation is CASSPRDSTTTEAFF. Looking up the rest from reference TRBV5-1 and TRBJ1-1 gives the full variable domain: KAGVTQTPRYLIKTRGQQVTLSCSPISGHRSVSWYQQTPGQGLQFLFEYFSETQRNKGNFPGRFSGRQFSNSRSEMNVSTLELGDSALYLCASSPRDSTTTEAFFGQGTRLTVV.

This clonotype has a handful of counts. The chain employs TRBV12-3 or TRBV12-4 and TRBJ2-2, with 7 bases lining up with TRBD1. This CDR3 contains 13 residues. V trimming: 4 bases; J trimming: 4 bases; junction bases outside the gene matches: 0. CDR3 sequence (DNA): TGTGCCAGCAGTTCAGGGGGCACCGGGGAGCTGTTTTTT. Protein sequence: CASSSGGTGELFF.

CDR3 DNA sequence: TGTGCCAGCAGCCCCAGACTAGCGGGGACCTACGAGCAGTACTTC. This codes for CASSPRLAGTYEQYF. The rearrangement joins TRBV7-2 to TRBJ2-7; TRBD2 matches 11 bases. Germline trimming cut 5 bases from V and 2 bases from J; bases unmatched to any gene: 5. Germline V gives CDR1 SGHTA, CDR2 FQGNSA. This CDR3 comprises 15 residues. The variable domain in full, with the rest retrieved from reference TRBV7-2 and TRBJ2-7, is GAGVSQSPSNKVTEKGKDVELRCDPISGHTALYWYRQSLGQGLEFLIYFQGNSAPDKSGLPSDRFSAERTGGSVSTLTIQRTQQEDSAVYLCASSPRLAGTYEQYFGPGTRLTVT.

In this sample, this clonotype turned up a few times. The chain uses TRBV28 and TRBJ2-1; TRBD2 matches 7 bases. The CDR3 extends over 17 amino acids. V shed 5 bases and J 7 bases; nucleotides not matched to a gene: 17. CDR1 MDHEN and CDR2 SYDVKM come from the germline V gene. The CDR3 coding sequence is TGTGCCAGCAGTCATTCGGCTCCTGGGAAGCGGGGTAATGAGCAGTTCTTC. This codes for CASSHSAPGKRGNEQFF. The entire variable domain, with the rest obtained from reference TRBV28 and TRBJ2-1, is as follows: DVKVTQSSRYLVKRTGEKVFLECVQDMDHENMFWYRQDPGLGLRLIYFSYDVKMKEKGDIPEGYSVSREKKERFSLILESASTNQTSMYLCASSHSAPGKRGNEQFFGPGTRLTVL.

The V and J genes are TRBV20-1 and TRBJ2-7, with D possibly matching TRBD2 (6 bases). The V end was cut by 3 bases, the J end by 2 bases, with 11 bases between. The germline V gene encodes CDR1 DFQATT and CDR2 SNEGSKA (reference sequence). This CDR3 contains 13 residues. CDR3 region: CSAREGNAYEQYF. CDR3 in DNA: TGCAGTGCTAGGGAGGGGAACGCCTACGAGCAGTACTTC.

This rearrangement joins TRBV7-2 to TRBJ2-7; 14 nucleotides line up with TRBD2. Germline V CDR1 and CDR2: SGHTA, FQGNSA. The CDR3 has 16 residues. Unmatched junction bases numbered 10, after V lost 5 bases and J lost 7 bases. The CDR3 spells CASSVWPGLAGVEQYF. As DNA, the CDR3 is TGTGCCAGCAGCGTCTGGCCGGGACTAGCGGGAGTGGAGCAGTACTTC.

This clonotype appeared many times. The CDR3 region is CASSFERGQDTQYF. The CDR3 DNA reads TGTGCCAGCAGTTTTGAGCGGGGGCAAGATACGCAGTATTTT. The rearrangement joins TRBV12-3 or TRBV12-4 to TRBJ2-3, with TRBD2 matching 8 bases. The CDR3 is made up of 14 amino acids. V lost 3 bases and J lost 5; bases outside the gene matches: 4.

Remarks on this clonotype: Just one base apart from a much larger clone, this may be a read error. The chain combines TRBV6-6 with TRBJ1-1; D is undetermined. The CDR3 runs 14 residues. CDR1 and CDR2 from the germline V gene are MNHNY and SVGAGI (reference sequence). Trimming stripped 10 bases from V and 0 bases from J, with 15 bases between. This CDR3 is CANTPSGLNTEAFF. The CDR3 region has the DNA TGTGCCAACACCCCCTCCGGATTGAACACTGAAGCTTTCTTT.